Reported below is one T cell receptor (beta chain). Its antigen is not identified. Together with a sample-barcoded 5' primer, a J-beta primer mix was included in a second PCR lasting 7 to 11 cycles. TCRdb redid the calling of the 5' RACE reads with MiXCR, one entry per CDR3 protein. The data hold some 1,800,000 distinct CDR3 sequences, with about two fifths observed a single time. The data are from a study of blood T cells in healthy people across ages. Looking at the study overall: Template switching picked up about one barcoded beta molecule for each two T cells.

This CDR3 is built from 14 residues. CDR1 SEHNR and CDR2 FQNEAQ come from the germline V gene (reference sequence). Trimming at V came to 6 bases and at J to 3 bases, leaving 7 bases not matched to a gene. Whole-study results and caveats: Not knowing donor CMV status may have confounded expanded clonotype changes.

V gene TRBV7-9 combines with J gene TRBJ2-7; 8 nucleotides align to TRBD2. This TCR was recovered from a human donor in good health. The sequencing sample was made of blood. The CDR3 nucleotides read TGTGCCAGCAGTCCGGGACTAGTCGGCTACGAGCAGTACTTC. Translating gives CASSPGLVGYEQYF.